One sample yielded the 14 T cell receptor beta chains listed below, sequenced in a study of T cells in Graves' hyperthyroidism and ophthalmopathy (dated by TCRdb to between 2019 and 2020). Library preparation used multiplex PCR. TCRdb lists the instrument as Illumina HiSeq 2000. The TCR beta CDR3 regions were amplified from the RNA transcripts. The first round of RT-PCR for the TCR CDR3 was performed with the HTBI primer set and the Qiagen OneStep RT-PCR kit. TCRdb passed the public sequencing reads through fastp at Q25 and MiXCR, retaining productive beta sequences. Entries that share a CDR3 protein sequence are merged under the most common genes and DNA. The sample table records tens of thousands of distinct CDR3 sequences; roughly 51% of these occur just once. About 34% of the sample is taken by the ten largest. Source material: peripheral blood or thyroid tissue (not recorded which). These receptors originate from a man aged 18-30 years with Graves' hyperthyroidism.

In regard to this clonotype: A read error may account for a junction end that differs from germline. This rearrangement joins TRBV12-3 or TRBV12-4 to TRBJ2-3; 11 positions match TRBD2. This CDR3 has 16 amino acids. The CDR3 DNA reads as TGTGCCAGCAGATTAGCTAGCGGGGGGTTAACAGATACGCAGTATTTT. Amino acid sequence: CASRLASGGLTDTQYF.

This clonotype was seen ten or more times. V gene TRBV7-2 combines with J gene TRBJ2-3; no clear D gene. The CDR3 runs 13 residues. Deletions cut 10 bases from V and 0 bases from J, with 11 bases between. Germline assignment: CDR1 SGHTA and CDR2 FQGNSA. This CDR3 reads CATGLPSTDTQYF. CDR3 in DNA: TGTGCCACCGGGTTACCAAGCACAGATACGCAGTATTTT.

The chain joins TRBV19 to TRBJ2-5; 9 bases are a match to TRBD2. J gave up 2 bases and V 5 bases, and 9 bases lay outside the gene matches. The CDR3 spans 16 residues. Germline V lookup: CDR1 LNHDA, CDR2 SQIVND (reference sequence). CDR3 DNA sequence: TGTGCCAGTAGTGCGTCGTCGACTAGCGGACAAGAGACCCAGTACTTC. This gives the protein CASSASSTSGQETQYF.

V usage is TRBV10-3 and J usage is TRBJ2-7, with D uncertain. From germline, CDR1 is ENHRY and CDR2 SYGVKD. V was cut by 8 bases and J by 6 bases, with 14 bases left in between. This CDR3 is built from 12 residues. As DNA, the CDR3 is TGTGCCATCTCCGGGCAAGCATCCGAGCAGTACTTC. As protein: CAISGQASEQYF.

This clonotype was counted many times. CDR3 loop: CASRPVRQLESYEQYF. The CDR3 DNA is TGTGCCAGCAGGCCAGTGAGACAACTAGAATCCTACGAGCAGTACTTC. The chain links TRBV2 to TRBJ2-7; a weak D match, TRBD2 (5 bases). Per the germline V gene, CDR1 is SNHLY and CDR2 is FYNNEI. The CDR3 has 16 residues. V lost 6 bases to trimming and J lost 1 base, with 19 bases between them.

This clonotype was picked up a small number of times. The rearrangement uses TRBV7-2 and TRBJ2-7, with D tentatively TRBD2 (6 bases). Trimming shortened V by 5 bases and J by 4 bases, and 18 bases separated the two germline ends. Germline V gene lookup returns CDR1 SGHTA and CDR2 FQGNSA. This CDR3 is built from 15 residues. CDR3 loop: CASSRVAGKEYEQYF. CDR3 in DNA: TGTGCCAGCAGCCGAGTGGCGGGGAAAGAATACGAGCAGTACTTC. The full variable domain, in which reference TRBV7-2 and TRBJ2-7 provide the parts outside the CDR3, is GAGVSQSPSNKVTEKGKDVELRCDPISGHTALYWYRQSLGQGLEFLIYFQGNSAPDKSGLPSDRFSAERTGGSVSTLTIQRTQQEDSAVYLCASSRVAGKEYEQYFGPGTRLTVT.

A word on this clonotype: Sequence at one end of the junction differs from germline and may be a read error. J is TRBJ1-1 and V is TRBV20-1; D might be TRBD1 (5 bases). The CDR3 has 18 amino acids. Germline assignment: CDR1 DFQATT and CDR2 SNEGSKA (reference sequence). Here the CDR3 reads CSARPRVGLGQEGSEAFF. DNA of the CDR3: TGCAGTGCTAGACCCCGAGTTGGACTGGGGCAGGAGGGGTCTGAAGCCTTCTTT.

The chain recombines TRBV15 with TRBJ2-2; no clear D gene. Germline CDR1 LNHNV, CDR2 YYDKDF (reference sequence). The V and J ends lost 1 base and 4 bases respectively, with 4 bases between them. CDR3 length: 13 amino acids. This chain's CDR3 is CATSRVSTGELFF. The CDR3 nucleotides read TGTGCCACCAGCAGAGTAAGCACCGGGGAGCTGTTTTTT.

As regards this clonotype: One end of the junction is discordant with germline, which a read error may explain. V and J are TRBV7-9 and TRBJ1-1; TRBD1 matches 10 bases. The CDR3 covers 17 residues. Germline CDR1 and CDR2: SEHNR and FQNEAQ (reference sequence). The CDR3 is CASSQGATGGGKFEAFF. CDR3 sequence (DNA): TGCGCCAGCAGCCAGGGCGCGACAGGGGGCGGCAAGTTTGAAGCTTTCTTT.

This chain uses TRBV10-3 with TRBJ2-7, with a weak D call TRBD1 (6 bases). Trimming left V 5 bases short and J 0 bases short, with 14 bases between. Germline V gene data show CDR1 as ENHRY and CDR2 as SYGVKD. The CDR3 contains 15 residues. The CDR3 sequence is CAISNWDTYSYEQYF. The DNA for the CDR3 is TGTGCCATCAGTAACTGGGACACCTACTCCTACGAGCAGTACTTC.

This clonotype was seen ten or more times. This chain joins TRBV25-1 and TRBJ1-4, with a possible D match to TRBD1 (5 bases). Germline CDR1 reads MGHDK; CDR2 reads SYGVNS. This CDR3 is 16 amino acids long. V was trimmed by 2 bases and J by 8 bases, leaving 18 bases between them. DNA of the CDR3: TGTGCCAGCAGTGAAGTTATGACAGCCCTGCGGGAAAAACTGTTTTTT. This gives the protein CASSEVMTALREKLFF.

This clonotype occurred a few times. J is TRBJ2-1 and V is TRBV7-9, with TRBD2 matching 8 bases. J was trimmed by 5 bases and V by 3 bases; bases with no gene match: 6. The germline V gene has CDR1 SEHNR and CDR2 FQNEAQ (reference sequence). The CDR3 contains 15 residues. This chain's CDR3 is CASSLGGRTNNEQFF. The DNA of the CDR3 is TGTGCCAGCAGCTTGGGCGGGAGGACCAACAATGAGCAGTTCTTC.

In its sample, this clonotype was seen many times. The chain couples TRBV6-6 to TRBJ2-6; D ambiguous. With 5 bases removed from V and 4 bases from J, the gap between germline ends came to 12 bases. Germline loops: CDR1 MNHNY, CDR2 SVGAGI (reference sequence). The CDR3 extends over 15 amino acids. This chain's CDR3 is CASSSWVGGANVLTF. CDR3 DNA: TGTGCCAGCAGTAGCTGGGTAGGGGGGGCCAACGTCCTGACTTTC.

In regard to this clonotype: The CDR3 carries no conserved terminal phenylalanine or tryptophan, so it likely arises from a read error. It is unclear where the CDR3 begins or ends on the DNA, so no DNA is shown, and the CDR3 is as TCRdb lists it. The V call is TRBV30, the J call TRBJ1-2. Germline loops: CDR1 GTSNPN, CDR2 SVGIG (reference sequence). 13 amino acids form the CDR3, both terminal residues included. The CDR3 loop reads CAWSVHTVDGYIL.